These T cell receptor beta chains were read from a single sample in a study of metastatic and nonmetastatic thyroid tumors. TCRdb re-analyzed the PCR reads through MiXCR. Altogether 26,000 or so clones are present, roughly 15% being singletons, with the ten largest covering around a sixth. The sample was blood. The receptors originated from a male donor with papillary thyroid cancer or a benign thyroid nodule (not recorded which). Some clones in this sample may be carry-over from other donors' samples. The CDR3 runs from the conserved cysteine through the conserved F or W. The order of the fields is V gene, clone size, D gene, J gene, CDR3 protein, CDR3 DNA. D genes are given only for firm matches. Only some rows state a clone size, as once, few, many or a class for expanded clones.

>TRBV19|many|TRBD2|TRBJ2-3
CASRRERGTDTQYF
TGTGCCAGCCGACGGGAGCGGGGGACAGATACGCAGTATTTT
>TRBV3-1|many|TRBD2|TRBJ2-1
CASSYRTSGWNEQFF
TGTGCCAGCAGCTATCGGACTAGCGGGTGGAATGAGCAGTTCTTC
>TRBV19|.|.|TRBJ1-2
CASSMWSRPRYGYTF
TGTGCCAGTAGTATGTGGAGCCGACCTCGGTATGGCTACACCTTC
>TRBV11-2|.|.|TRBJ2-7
CASSIPGLPPRQYF
TGTGCCAGCAGCATTCCGGGACTTCCACCCAGGCAGTACTTC
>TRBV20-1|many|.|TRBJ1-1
CSATLLQNTEAFF
TGCAGTGCTACGCTGCTGCAGAACACTGAAGCTTTCTTT
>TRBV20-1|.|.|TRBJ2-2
CSAQGRDTGELFF
TGCAGTGCTCAGGGGAGGGACACCGGGGAGCTGTTTTTT
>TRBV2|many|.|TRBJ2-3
CASRPFAPTDTQYF
TGTGCCAGCAGACCCTTCGCCCCCACAGATACGCAGTATTTT
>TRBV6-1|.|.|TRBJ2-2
CASSRGGRNTGELFF
TGTGCCAGTAGTCGCGGGGGCAGGAACACCGGGGAGCTGTTTTTT
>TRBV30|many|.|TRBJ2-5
CAWSTGTGGTGETQYF
TGTGCCTGGTCCACCGGGACTGGCGGGACTGGGGAGACCCAGTACTTC
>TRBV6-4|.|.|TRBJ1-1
CASSLGGTMGTFF
TGTGCCAGCAGCTTAGGGGGGACCATGGGAACTTTCTTT
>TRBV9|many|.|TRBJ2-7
CASTVRQPTYEQYF
TGTGCCAGCACCGTAAGGCAGCCAACCTACGAGCAGTACTTC
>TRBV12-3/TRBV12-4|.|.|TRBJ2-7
CATSLPSGVQYF
TGTGCCACCAGTTTACCCTCCGGGGTACAGTACTTC
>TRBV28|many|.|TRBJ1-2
CASSLLGGYTF
TGTGCCAGCAGTTTATTGGGTGGCTACACCTTC
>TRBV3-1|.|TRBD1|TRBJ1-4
CASSFRTGGSEKLFF
TGTGCCAGCAGCTTCCGGACAGGTGGTAGTGAAAAACTGTTTTTT
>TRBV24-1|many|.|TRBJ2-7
CATSDQETGPYEQYF
TGTGCCACCAGTGATCAGGAAACCGGGCCCTACGAGCAGTACTTC
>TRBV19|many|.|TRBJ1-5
CASDLSNSNQPQHF
TGTGCCAGCGACTTATCTAATAGCAATCAGCCCCAGCATTTT
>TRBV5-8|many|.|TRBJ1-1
CASSLIWGRGTEAFF
TGTGCCAGCAGCTTGATTTGGGGTCGTGGCACTGAAGCTTTCTTT
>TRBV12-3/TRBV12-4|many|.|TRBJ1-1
CASTPPGTENTEAFF
TGTGCCAGCACCCCTCCGGGGACCGAGAACACTGAAGCTTTCTTT
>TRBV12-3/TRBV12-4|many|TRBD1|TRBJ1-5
CASSRGTVGDQPQHF
TGTGCCAGCAGCCGTGGGACAGTGGGCGATCAGCCCCAGCATTTT
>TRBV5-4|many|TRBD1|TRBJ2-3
CASSLPTGQGTDTQYF
TGTGCCAGCAGCTTACCAACGGGACAGGGCACAGATACGCAGTATTTT
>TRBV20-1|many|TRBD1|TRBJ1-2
CSARDNDRATGGYTF
TGCAGTGCTAGAGATAATGACAGGGCGACCGGCGGCTACACCTTC
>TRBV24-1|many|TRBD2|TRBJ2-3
CATSDRLAGGQDTQYF
TGTGCCACCAGTGATCGACTAGCGGGAGGGCAAGATACGCAGTATTTT
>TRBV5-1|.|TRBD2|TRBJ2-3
CASRQVAGPSTDTQYF
TGCGCCAGCAGGCAGGTAGCGGGCCCTAGCACAGATACGCAGTATTTT
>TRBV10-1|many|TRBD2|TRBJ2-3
CASSDGGNTDTQYF
TGCGCCAGCAGTGACGGGGGGAACACAGATACGCAGTATTTT
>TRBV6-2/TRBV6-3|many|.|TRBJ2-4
CASSYSSQGPKNIQYF
TGTGCCAGCAGTTACTCGTCACAGGGTCCCAAAAACATTCAGTACTTC
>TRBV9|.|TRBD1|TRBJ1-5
CASSSQGDNQPQHF
TGTGCCAGCAGCTCACAGGGGGACAATCAGCCCCAGCATTTT
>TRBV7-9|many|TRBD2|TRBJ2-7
CASTRGSADSYEQYF
TGTGCCAGCACCCGCGGGAGTGCGGACTCCTACGAGCAGTACTTC
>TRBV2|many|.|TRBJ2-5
CASSETTIETQYF
TGTGCCAGCAGTGAAACAACAATCGAGACCCAGTACTTC
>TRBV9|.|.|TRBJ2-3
CASSVGRAYTDTQYF
TGTGCCAGCAGCGTGGGAAGGGCGTACACAGATACGCAGTATTTT
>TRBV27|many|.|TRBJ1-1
CASVQFRGNQLPAFF
TGTGCCAGCGTTCAGTTCAGGGGCAACCAACTTCCCGCTTTCTTT
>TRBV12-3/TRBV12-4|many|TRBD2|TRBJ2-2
CASSLLAGDTGELFF
TGTGCCAGCAGTTTGCTAGCGGGTGACACCGGGGAGCTGTTTTTT
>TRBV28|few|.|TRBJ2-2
CASTRNPLATVELFF
TGTGCCAGCACGAGAAACCCCCTAGCCACCGTGGAGCTGTTTTTT
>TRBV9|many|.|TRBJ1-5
CASSVGGGLESNQPQHF
TGTGCCAGCAGCGTAGGAGGAGGGCTTGAGAGCAATCAGCCCCAGCATTTT
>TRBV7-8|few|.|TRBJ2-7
CASRASYEQYF
TGTGCCAGCAGAGCATCCTACGAGCAGTACTTC
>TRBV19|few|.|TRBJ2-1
CASSRRDEQFF
TGTGCCAGTAGTAGGAGAGATGAGCAGTTCTTC
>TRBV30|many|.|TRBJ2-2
CAWREQGTGELFF
TGTGCCTGGAGAGAACAGGGAACCGGGGAGCTGTTTTTT
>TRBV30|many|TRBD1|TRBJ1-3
CACLTGGPGNTIYF
TGTGCCTGCCTAACAGGGGGCCCTGGAAACACCATATATTTT
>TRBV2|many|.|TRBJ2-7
CASRGWSSDEQYF
TGTGCCAGCAGGGGGTGGTCGTCCGACGAGCAGTACTTC
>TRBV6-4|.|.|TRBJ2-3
CASSPGSGIGEDTQYF
TGTGCCAGCAGTCCGGGTAGCGGTATTGGGGAAGATACGCAGTATTTT
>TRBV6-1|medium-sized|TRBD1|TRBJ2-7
CASSDRAGTGGYEQYF
TGTGCCAGCAGTGATCGGGCCGGGACAGGGGGGTACGAGCAGTACTTC
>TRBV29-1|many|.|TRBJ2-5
CSVGQGIGETQYF
TGCAGCGTTGGGCAGGGGATAGGAGAGACCCAGTACTTC
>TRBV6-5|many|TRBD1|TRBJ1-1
CASSYSTGSAFF
TGTGCCAGCAGTTATTCGACAGGGAGTGCTTTCTTT
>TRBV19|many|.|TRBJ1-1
CASTGAYTEAFF
TGTGCCAGTACAGGGGCGTACACTGAAGCTTTCTTT
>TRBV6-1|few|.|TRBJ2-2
CASSLRGTGELFF
TGTGCCAGCAGTTTAAGGGGGACCGGGGAGCTGTTTTTT
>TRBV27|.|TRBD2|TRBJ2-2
CASQPGLVCRELFF
TGTGCCAGTCAACCGGGACTAGTGTGTCGGGAGCTGTTTTTT
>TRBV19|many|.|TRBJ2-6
CASNIRRSSGANVLTF
TGTGCCAGTAATATCCGGAGAAGCTCTGGGGCCAACGTCCTGACTTTC
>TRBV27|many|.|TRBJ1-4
CASRSIVTTNEKLFF
TGTGCCAGCAGATCCATTGTCACAACTAATGAAAAACTGTTTTTT
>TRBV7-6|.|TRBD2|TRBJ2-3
CASSGKDGGTDTQYF
TGTGCCAGCAGCGGCAAGGACGGGGGGACCGATACGCAGTATTTT
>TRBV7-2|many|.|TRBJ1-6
CASSLAGGGRSNSPLHF
TGTGCCAGCAGCTTAGCCGGCGGGGGCCGGTCGAATTCACCCCTCCACTTT
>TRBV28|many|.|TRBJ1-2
CASSFVSSGGYTF
TGTGCCAGCAGTTTTGTGTCATCAGGGGGCTACACCTTC
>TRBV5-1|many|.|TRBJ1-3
CASSLDVSGNTIYF
TGCGCCAGCAGCTTAGACGTCTCTGGAAACACCATATATTTT
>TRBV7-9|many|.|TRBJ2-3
CASSGEGTDTQYF
TGTGCCAGCAGCGGGGAGGGCACAGATACGCAGTATTTT
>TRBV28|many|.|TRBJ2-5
CASKSGGGYQETQYF
TGTGCCAGCAAATCTGGTGGGGGGTACCAAGAGACCCAGTACTTC
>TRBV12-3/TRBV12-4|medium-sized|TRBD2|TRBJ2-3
CASSPGGTTDTQYF
TGTGCCAGCAGTCCGGGGGGGACCACAGATACGCAGTATTTT
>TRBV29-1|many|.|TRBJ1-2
CSVHTWMQTISSGYTF
TGCAGCGTTCATACCTGGATGCAGACAATTTCGAGTGGCTACACCTTC